This record looks at one T cell receptor (beta chain) sequence and its context. Seattle cases were enrolled at active infection and followed longitudinally. This sample is part of a study of blood T cell repertoires in COVID-19. Study-level background: Spain, Italy and the United States supplied samples that represented acute and convalescent COVID-19. T cells, B-cell-depleted T cells, or PBMCs supplied cDNA or gDNA.

CDR3 length equals 14 residues. Germline V gene lookup returns CDR1 SNHLY and CDR2 FYNNEI. The V segment lost 6 bases and the J segment 5 bases; nucleotides outside the gene matches: 10. Authors' analysis steps: Using reference gene primer amplification, nucleated cell counts were estimated. TCRdb's copy holds only in-frame clones and misses some; the assay was immunoSEQ multiplex PCR. V and J calls and clone size are as listed in that table; D and trimming were resolved from the DNA. The sample consists of 62,000 or so clones, roughly 75% of them appearing once. Material for sequencing was peripheral blood. The receptor was isolated from a man between 60 and 75 years old with COVID-19, enrolled during active disease. V and J are TRBV2 and TRBJ2-7, with 7 bases aligning to TRBD2. The CDR3 bases are TGTGCCAGCAGCCCAAGACTAGGGAGGGACGAGCAGTACTTC. Translation gives CASSPRLGRDEQYF.